This record concerns one T cell receptor (beta chain) sequence. Its cognate antigen has yet to be identified. No much larger clonotype is one base removed from it; base qualities were not supplied. Libraries were built with the immunoSEQ multiplex PCR assay. Processing in the source paper ran as follows. A statistical classification framework was developed to diagnose cytomegalovirus status using the catalog of TCR beta chain sequences. Drawn from immuneACCESS, this table holds only the in-frame rearrangements with V and J called that TCRdb kept. Clones are partly lost; checked studies trace under half to an unresolved V gene and leave the rest unexplained. V and J calls and clone size are copied from that table; D and trimming were computed from the DNA. This sample gives 130,000 or so clones in total; about 90% of them show up just once. 1.5% to 2% of the sample lies in the top ten. These data come from a study of cytomegalovirus exposure and HLA in healthy donors (dated by TCRdb to about 2017). At the level of the whole study: According to a later analysis, the roughly 130 validation repertoires were produced on the same platform as the 680 or so repertoires of the first cohort. The study aimed to test whether cataloging public T cell receptors could reveal signatures of past pathogen exposure. The study combined high-throughput TCR immunosequencing, statistical association of individual TCRs with disease status, and machine learning to predict cytomegalovirus infection status. A separate validation cohort of roughly 130 different subjects was used in addition to the approximately 670-subject first cohort. Summary of the overall study and its limitations: Three of the identified cytomegalovirus-associated TCR beta chains were confirmed in vitro to be specific for cytomegalovirus antigens. Of the cluster scores, approximately 95% were above 0 in a later analysis, which found that TCRs clustered in the first cohort also tended to co-occur in the 95 to 150 validation repertoires. All 120 or so repertoires were used to score co-occurrence in the validation cohort in a later analysis, because that analysis had no HLA typing for the cohort. In both the original and validation cohorts, the classifier was reported to diagnose cytomegalovirus status with high specificity and sensitivity. In the study, around 160 TCR beta chains were listed as associated with cytomegalovirus. The authors suggested that the approach could potentially be generalized to other disease states and immunological phenotypes. Most TCR sequences were observed very rarely across donors, whereas some public TCRs were present in many individuals.

The donors were included in the validation cohort of approximately 130 subjects, a group kept apart from the roughly 680-subject first cohort. The clonotype originates from a woman under 30 in good health and CMV-seronegative. What was sequenced was PBMCs.

The DNA sequence is given as TGTGCCAGCAGAGGGCGGGGCTCCTTATGGGAGCAGTACTTC. It translates as CASRGRGSLWEQYF. This receptor chain uses TRBV6-5 and TRBJ2-7, with TRBD2 tentatively as D gene (6 bases match). The junction shows trimming of 6 bases on V and 7 bases on J, plus 19 bases between the germline ends. From the cysteine up to the phenylalanine, the CDR3 has a length of 14 residues. Just CDR3 DNA is preserved here, 42 bases in frame from base 1. For CDR1 and CDR2, the germline V gene lists MNHEY and SVGAGI.